One and the same sample provided the 5 T cell receptor beta chains below, sequenced in a study of blood T cells in healthy people across ages. Together with a sample-barcoded 5' primer, a J-beta primer mix was included in a second PCR lasting roughly 6 to 12 cycles. TCRdb reprocessed the 5' RACE reads with MiXCR, giving one entry per CDR3 protein. The repertoire holds 1.5 million to 1.9 million distinct CDR3 sequences, with roughly two fifths as singletons. Sequenced: blood. These receptors were obtained from a woman between 18 and 29 years old in good health.

The chain combines TRBV19 with TRBJ1-5; 7 bases fit TRBD1. Unmatched junction bases numbered 4, after V lost 6 bases and J lost 5 bases. The CDR3 covers 13 residues. In germline, CDR1 is LNHDA, CDR2 SQIVND (reference sequence). The DNA for the CDR3 is TGTGCCAGTAGCTACAGGGGCTATCAGCCCCAGCATTTT. As protein: CASSYRGYQPQHF.

The chain combines TRBV9 with TRBJ2-4; the D gene is possibly TRBD2 (6 bases). Between the trimmed V and J ends, which lost 0 bases and 2 bases, there was a span of 9 bases. CDR3 size: 15 residues. Germline CDR1 SGDLS, CDR2 YYNGEE. The CDR3, as DNA: TGTGCCAGCAGCGTAGAGGAGGGGCCCAAAAACATTCAGTACTTC. It translates to CASSVEEGPKNIQYF. The full variable domain, in which reference TRBV9 and TRBJ2-4 provide the parts outside the CDR3, is DSGVTQTPKHLITATGQRVTLRCSPRSGDLSVYWYQQSLDQGLQFLIQYYNGEERAKGNILERFSAQQFPDLHSELNLSSLELGDSALYFCASSVEEGPKNIQYFGAGTRLSVL.

This clonotype showed up just a few times. This chain uses TRBV29-1 with TRBJ2-7; D is possibly TRBD2 (5 bases). This CDR3 is built from 9 residues. Germline CDR1 and CDR2: SQVTM and ANQGSEA. CDR3 DNA sequence: TGCAGGAAGTATCGGGGGCAGTACTTC. Translated, it gives CRKYRGQYF.

This clonotype was observed a handful of times. V is TRBV2 and J is TRBJ2-1, with 7 positions matching TRBD2. V lost 8 bases, J lost 2 bases, and 6 bases stayed unmatched. Germline V gives CDR1 SNHLY, CDR2 FYNNEI. The CDR3 length is 14 residues. The CDR3 DNA reads as TGTGCCAGCCCGCGGGAGTACCCCTACAATGAGCAGTTCTTC. It encodes CASPREYPYNEQFF. The entire variable domain, with the rest obtained from reference TRBV2 and TRBJ2-1, is as follows: EPEVTQTPSHQVTQMGQEVILRCVPISNHLYFYWYRQILGQKVEFLVSFYNNEISEKSEIFDDQFSVERPDGSNFTLKIRSTKLEDSAMYFCASPREYPYNEQFFGPGTRLTVL.

The chain carries TRBV7-2 and TRBJ1-3; no clear D. Germline values: CDR1 SGHTA, CDR2 FQGNSA. Trimming took off 1 base at V and 7 bases at J, with 11 bases between the two ends. CDR3 length: 14 amino acids. The CDR3: CASSLDLARNTIYF. The CDR3, as DNA: TGTGCCAGCAGCTTAGACCTAGCCCGGAACACCATATATTTT.